Listed below are T cell receptor beta chains from one sample, sequenced in a study of blood T cell repertoires in COVID-19. Produced via immunoSEQ multiplex PCR; TCRdb's table is partial and in-frame only. This sample has 24,000 or so clones, with roughly 88% found just once. The sample taken for sequencing was peripheral blood. Source of these receptors: a man between 65 and 85 years old in a cohort sampled during active COVID-19. Each CDR3 is given with its conserved first and last residue. Fields, in order: V gene, J gene, clone size, D gene, CDR3 DNA, CDR3 protein. D genes are given only for firm matches. Size is stated for part of the rows, as once, few or many counts, or as a class when the clone is expanded.

>TRBV12-3/TRBV12-4|TRBJ1-5|few|.
TGTGCCAGCAGTTCTGGACAGCAGCCCCAGCATTTT
CASSSGQQPQHF
>TRBV15|TRBJ2-1|once|.
TGTGCCACCAGCAAGATGGAGGATTACAATGAGCAGTTCTTC
CATSKMEDYNEQFF
>TRBV3-1/TRBV3-2|TRBJ2-1|.|.
TGTGCCAGCAGCCCCGGAGTTGGCGGCCCCAATGAGCAGTTCTTC
CASSPGVGGPNEQFF
>TRBV5-6|TRBJ2-7|.|TRBD1
TGTGCCAGCAGCTTTAGAACCGGGACAGGGTCGGGACTCGAGCAGTACTTC
CASSFRTGTGSGLEQYF
>TRBV2|TRBJ2-5|.|TRBD2
TGTGCCAGCATCAGAGAAATGACTAGCGGGGTCCCGGGGACCCAGTACTTC
CASIREMTSGVPGTQYF
>TRBV4-1|TRBJ2-1|.|TRBD2
TGCGCCAGCAGCCACCGTAGCGGGAGTCTCTACAATGAGCAGTTCTTC
CASSHRSGSLYNEQFF
>TRBV28|TRBJ2-1|.|TRBD2
TGTGCCAGCAGTTCCCTCGGGCGGGAGGCAACCTACAATGAGCAGTTCTTC
CASSSLGREATYNEQFF
>TRBV19|TRBJ2-5|.|TRBD1
TGTGCCAGTAGTCTCGGACAGGGGATTTCCGAGACCCAGTACTTC
CASSLGQGISETQYF
>TRBV4-1|TRBJ2-2|.|TRBD2
TGCGCCAGCAGCCAAGGCCAACGAGCGGGGTACACCGGGGAGCTGTTTTTT
CASSQGQRAGYTGELFF
>TRBV7-8|TRBJ1-1|.|.
TGTGCCAGCAGCCGGCGGGCCATACGGAACACTGAAGCTTTCTTT
CASSRRAIRNTEAFF
>TRBV12-3/TRBV12-4|TRBJ2-2|once|.
TGTGCCAGCTCTCGGTTCACCACCGGGGAGCTGTTTTTT
CASSRFTTGELFF
>TRBV9|TRBJ2-5|.|TRBD2
TGTGCCAGCAGCGCCGACACTACTAGCGGGAGAGGGGTTCGCAAGAGACAGACCCAGTACTTC
CASSADTTSGRGVRKRQTQYF
>TRBV6-2/TRBV6-3|TRBJ2-2|.|TRBD2
TGTGCCAGCAGCCCAAGACTAGCGGGACCCCGGGGCGGGGAGCTGTTTTTT
CASSPRLAGPRGGELFF
>TRBV5-5|TRBJ2-1|.|TRBD1
TGTGCCAGCAGGCTTACAGGGGGCGCTTACAATGAGCAGTTCTTC
CASRLTGGAYNEQFF
>TRBV6-1|TRBJ2-7|once|TRBD2
TGTGCCAGCAGTGAATTGGCTAGCGGGAGGGCTGGCGAGCAGTACTTC
CASSELASGRAGEQYF
>TRBV15|TRBJ2-1|.|TRBD2
TGTGCCACCAGCAGAGATAGCGCGGGACTAGCGGGAGGGGGCTCCTACAATGAGCAGTTCTTC
CATSRDSAGLAGGGSYNEQFF
>TRBV5-1|TRBJ1-4|.|TRBD1
TGCGCCAGCAGCGCCTACAGGGGAGCTAATGAAAAACTGTTTTTT
CASSAYRGANEKLFF
>TRBV5-6|TRBJ1-2|.|TRBD1
TGTGCCAGCAGCTTGGGCCCTATAACAGGGGACTATGGCTACACCTTC
CASSLGPITGDYGYTF
>TRBV28|TRBJ1-5|.|TRBD1
TGTGCTGGGACAGGCAGCAATCAGCCCCAGCATTTT
CAGTGSNQPQHF
>TRBV4-1|TRBJ1-4|.|TRBD1
TGCGCCAGCAGCCAAGGTCAGGGGGCTAATGAAAAACTGTTTTTT
CASSQGQGANEKLFF
>TRBV15|TRBJ2-5|.|.
TGTGCCACCAGCAGAGATTCCCGAGAGACCCAGTACTTC
CATSRDSRETQYF
>TRBV6-5|TRBJ2-7|once|.
TGTGCCAGCAGGCCCCAGGGGATTTCCTCCTACGAGCAGTACTTC
CASRPQGISSYEQYF
>TRBV7-3|TRBJ2-1|once|TRBD2
TGTGCCAGCAGCTTAACGGCTGTAGCGGGAGGGCAGCGGGAGCAGTTCTTC
CASSLTAVAGGQREQFF
>TRBV5-8|TRBJ2-2|.|.
TGTGCCAGCAGCTTCGGAGTCCCTTACACCGGGGAGCTGTTTTTT
CASSFGVPYTGELFF
>TRBV28|TRBJ2-1|.|TRBD2
TGTGCCAGCAGCCCCTCTCCCTCGGCGGGAGGTAGGAATGAGCAGTTCTTC
CASSPSPSAGGRNEQFF
>TRBV27|TRBJ1-5|.|.
TGTGCCAGCAGTCCTCGACCCGGGAATCAGCCCCAGCATTTT
CASSPRPGNQPQHF
>TRBV2|TRBJ2-1|.|TRBD1
TGTGCCAGCAGTCGGGACAGATACAATGAGCAGTTCTTC
CASSRDRYNEQFF
>TRBV7-9|TRBJ1-1|.|.
TGTGCCAGCAGCCCCGAGAGAGGCACTGAAGCTTTCTTT
CASSPERGTEAFF
>TRBV5-4|TRBJ2-1|.|TRBD2
TGTGCCAGCAGCTTGCTAGCGGACCATCCCTACAATGAGCAGTTCTTC
CASSLLADHPYNEQFF
>TRBV20-1|TRBJ2-3|once|.
TGCAGTGCTCCCAAAACAGATACGCAGTATTTT
CSAPKTDTQYF
>TRBV6-5|TRBJ1-2|.|.
TGTGCCAGCAGGAGAGGCCCAGATGCGGGCTATGGCTACACCTTC
CASRRGPDAGYGYTF
>TRBV5-1|TRBJ2-1|.|TRBD2
TGCGCCAGCAGCTCGACTAGCGGGACATCCGCTAATGAGCAGTTCTTC
CASSSTSGTSANEQFF
>TRBV5-1|TRBJ1-1|.|.
TGCGCCACTGCGCGCGGACAGATGAACACTGAAGCTTTCTTT
CATARGQMNTEAFF
>TRBV2|TRBJ2-7|.|.
TGTGCCACCCGGAAGGGAGGTTACGAGCAGTACTTC
CATRKGGYEQYF
>TRBV24-1|TRBJ2-7|.|TRBD1
TGTGCCACCAGTGTTGGGACAGGGGGCTCCAACGAGCAGTACTTC
CATSVGTGGSNEQYF
>TRBV7-3|TRBJ2-1|.|TRBD2
TGTGCCAGCAGCCCGAGAATGCGGGAGGTAAATGAGCAGTTCTTC
CASSPRMREVNEQFF
>TRBV21-1|TRBJ1-5|.|.
TGTGCCAGCAGCATGCCTTATGGGGGGATGGACAATCAGCCCCAGCATTTT
CASSMPYGGMDNQPQHF
>TRBV5-1|TRBJ2-1|.|TRBD2
TGCGCCAGCAGCTTGATCGCGGGAGGGCCCAATGAGCAGTTCTTC
CASSLIAGGPNEQFF
>TRBV5-4|TRBJ2-1|.|TRBD1
TGTGCCAGCAGCCTCGTCGGACAGGCGAATGAGCAGTTCTTC
CASSLVGQANEQFF
>TRBV19|TRBJ2-7|.|TRBD2
TGTGCCAGTAGCGGGACTAGCGGGAGGGCCAACTCCTACGAGCAGTACTTC
CASSGTSGRANSYEQYF
>TRBV28|TRBJ1-4|once|TRBD1
TGTGCCAGCACCATGGACAGGGGGGCAACTAATGAAAAACTGTTTTTT
CASTMDRGATNEKLFF
>TRBV19|TRBJ1-1|.|.
TGTGCCAGTAGACCTTTACGGTCCAGGGGTAGGAACACTGAAGCTTTCTTT
CASRPLRSRGRNTEAFF
>TRBV2|TRBJ2-3|.|TRBD2
TGTGCCAGCAGGGGTTCTCGACTAGCGGTTAGCACAGATACGCAGTATTTT
CASRGSRLAVSTDTQYF
>TRBV18|TRBJ2-7|once|TRBD2
TGTGCCAGCTCCCCTGGACTAGCGGTCGGGAGGGAGCAGTACTTC
CASSPGLAVGREQYF
>TRBV24-1|TRBJ2-7|.|.
TGTGCCACCAGTGACCACGGGACACCATCCCCCTACGAGCAGTACTTC
CATSDHGTPSPYEQYF
>TRBV7-2|TRBJ1-2|.|.
TGTGCCAGCAGCCCTCAATCGGGTCCCCTCTATGGCTACACCTTC
CASSPQSGPLYGYTF
>TRBV12-3/TRBV12-4|TRBJ2-2|.|.
TGTGCCAGCAGTAGCGGCACCGGGGAGCTGTTTTTT
CASSSGTGELFF
>TRBV7-9|TRBJ1-3|.|.
TGTGCCAGCAGCTCGCAGGGAAGGTACACCATATATTTT
CASSSQGRYTIYF
>TRBV6-5|TRBJ2-7|.|TRBD2
TGTGCCAGCAGCCTCAGGGAGCGGGGGGGCGAGCAGTACTTC
CASSLRERGGEQYF
>TRBV27|TRBJ2-1|.|TRBD2
TGTGCCAGCAGTTTAGGTAAACTAGCGGGAGTGATTAATGAGCAGTTCTTC
CASSLGKLAGVINEQFF
>TRBV3-1/TRBV3-2|TRBJ2-7|.|.
TGTGCCAGCAGCCAGCGTTACGAGCAGTACTTC
CASSQRYEQYF
>TRBV7-9|TRBJ2-7|.|TRBD2
TGTGCCAGCAGCTCGTCGGGAAGCGGGAGTATCTACGAGCAGTACTTC
CASSSSGSGSIYEQYF
>TRBV7-2|TRBJ1-2|.|TRBD1
TGTGCCAGCAGCCTCGGGACAGCCAACTATGGCTACACCTTC
CASSLGTANYGYTF
>TRBV19|TRBJ1-1|.|TRBD1
TGTGCCAGTAGTTCTTGGACAGGAGGGACTGAAGCTTTCTTT
CASSSWTGGTEAFF
>TRBV10-3|TRBJ1-5|once|TRBD1
TGTGCCATCAGTGGTGGGACAGGGGCTAGCAATCAGCCCCAGCATTTT
CAISGGTGASNQPQHF
>TRBV5-8|TRBJ2-2|.|TRBD2
TGTGCCAGCAGCTTGAAGAGACTAGCGGGAGAGGCCGGGGAGCTGTTTTTT
CASSLKRLAGEAGELFF
>TRBV14|TRBJ1-3|.|.
TGTGCCAGCAGCCATAGGACACTCGGAAACACCATATATTTT
CASSHRTLGNTIYF